The source of this T cell receptor beta chain is a study of blood T cell repertoires in COVID-19. The overall study: In each case, the material was cDNA or gDNA derived from T cells, B-cell-depleted T cells, or PBMCs.

Some clones are missing from TCRdb's copy, which holds only in-frame ones; the method was immunoSEQ multiplex PCR. Among fewer than 95,000 clones listed, about 84% were seen once. The CDR3 totals 17 residues. V lost 3 bases and J lost 2; bases outside the gene matches: 8. From germline, CDR1 is LGHDT and CDR2 YNNKEL (reference sequence). The chain uses TRBV3-1 (or the pseudogene TRBV3-2) and TRBJ2-3; 10 bases match TRBD2. The sequence was collected from a human donor in a cohort sampled during active COVID-19. Sequenced material: peripheral blood. CDR3 region: CASSQALAGVFTDTQYF. In DNA, the CDR3 is TGTGCCAGCAGCCAGGCCCTAGCGGGGGTTTTCACAGATACGCAGTATTTT.